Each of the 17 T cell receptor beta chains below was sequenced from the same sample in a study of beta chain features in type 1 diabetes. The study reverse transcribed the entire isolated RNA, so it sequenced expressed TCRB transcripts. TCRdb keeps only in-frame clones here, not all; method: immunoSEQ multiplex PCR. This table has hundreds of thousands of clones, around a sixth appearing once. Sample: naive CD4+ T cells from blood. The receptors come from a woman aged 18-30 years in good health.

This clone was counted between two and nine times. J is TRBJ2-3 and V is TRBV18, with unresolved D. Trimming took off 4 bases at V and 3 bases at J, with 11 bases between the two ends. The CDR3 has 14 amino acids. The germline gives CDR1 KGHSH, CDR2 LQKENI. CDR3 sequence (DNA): TGTGCCAGCTCACAGATTGGGAAAACAGATACGCAGTATTTT. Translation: CASSQIGKTDTQYF.

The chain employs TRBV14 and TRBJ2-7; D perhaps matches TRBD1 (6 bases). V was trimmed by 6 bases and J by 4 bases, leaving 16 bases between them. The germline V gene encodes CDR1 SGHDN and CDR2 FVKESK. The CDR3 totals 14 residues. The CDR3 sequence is CASSQTGHFYEQYF. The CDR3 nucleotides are TGTGCCAGCAGTCAGACAGGACACTTTTACGAGCAGTACTTC.

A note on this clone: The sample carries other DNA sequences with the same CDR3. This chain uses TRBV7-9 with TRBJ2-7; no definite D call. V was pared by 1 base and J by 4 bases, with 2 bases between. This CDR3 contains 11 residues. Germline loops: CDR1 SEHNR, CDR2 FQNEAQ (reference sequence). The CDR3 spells CASSLEYEQYF. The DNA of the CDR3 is TGTGCCAGCAGCTTAGAATACGAGCAGTACTTC.

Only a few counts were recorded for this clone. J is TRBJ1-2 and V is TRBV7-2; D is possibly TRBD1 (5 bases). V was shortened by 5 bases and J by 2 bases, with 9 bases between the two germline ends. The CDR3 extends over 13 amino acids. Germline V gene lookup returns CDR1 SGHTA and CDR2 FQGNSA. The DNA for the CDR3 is TGTGCCAGCAGCAAAGACAGCAACTATGGCTACACCTTC. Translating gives CASSKDSNYGYTF.

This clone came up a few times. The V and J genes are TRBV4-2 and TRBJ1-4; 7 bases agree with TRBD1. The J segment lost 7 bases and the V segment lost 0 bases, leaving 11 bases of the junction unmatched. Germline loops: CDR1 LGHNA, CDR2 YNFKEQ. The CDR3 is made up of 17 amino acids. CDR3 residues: CASSQDDSRGFGEKLFF. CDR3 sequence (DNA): TGTGCCAGCAGCCAAGACGATTCCAGGGGGTTCGGTGAAAAACTGTTTTTT.

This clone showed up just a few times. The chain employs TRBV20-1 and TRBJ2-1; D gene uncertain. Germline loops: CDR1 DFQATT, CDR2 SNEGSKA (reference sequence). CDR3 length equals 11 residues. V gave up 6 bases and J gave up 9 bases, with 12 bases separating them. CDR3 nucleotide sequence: TGCAGTGCCCCCAAAGTGGGTGAGCAGTTCTTC. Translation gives CSAPKVGEQFF.

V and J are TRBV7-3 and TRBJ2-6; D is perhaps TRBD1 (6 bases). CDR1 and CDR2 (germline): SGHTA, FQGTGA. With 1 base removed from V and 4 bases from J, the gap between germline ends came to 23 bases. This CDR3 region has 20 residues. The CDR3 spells CASSLMGAGTPKSGANVLTF. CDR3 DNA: TGTGCCAGCAGCTTAATGGGCGCCGGGACACCAAAGTCGGGGGCCAACGTCCTGACTTTC.

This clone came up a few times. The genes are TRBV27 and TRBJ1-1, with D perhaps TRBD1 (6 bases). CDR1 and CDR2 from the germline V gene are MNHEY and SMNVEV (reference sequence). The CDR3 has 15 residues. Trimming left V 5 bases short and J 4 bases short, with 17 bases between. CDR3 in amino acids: CASSHTPRRGTEAFF. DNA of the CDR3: TGTGCCAGCAGTCATACCCCTCGCAGGGGCACTGAAGCTTTCTTT.

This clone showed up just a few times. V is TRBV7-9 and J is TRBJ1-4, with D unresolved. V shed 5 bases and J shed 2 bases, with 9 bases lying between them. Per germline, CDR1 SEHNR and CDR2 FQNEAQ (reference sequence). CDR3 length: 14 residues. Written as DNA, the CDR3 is TGTGCCAGCAGCAAAATTGGGACTAATGAAAAACTGTTTTTT. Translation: CASSKIGTNEKLFF.

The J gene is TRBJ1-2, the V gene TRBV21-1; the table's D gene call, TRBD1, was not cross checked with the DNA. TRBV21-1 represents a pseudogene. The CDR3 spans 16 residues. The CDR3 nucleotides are TGTGCCAGCAGCAAATCTCCCGGACAGGGGACGGATGGCTACACCTTC. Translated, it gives CASSKSPGQGTDGYTF.

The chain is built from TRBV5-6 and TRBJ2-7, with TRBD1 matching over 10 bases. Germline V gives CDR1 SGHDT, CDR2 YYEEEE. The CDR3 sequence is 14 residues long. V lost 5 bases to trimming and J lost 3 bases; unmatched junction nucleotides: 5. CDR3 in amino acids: CASRETGGIYEQYF. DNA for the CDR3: TGTGCCAGCAGGGAGACAGGGGGCATCTACGAGCAGTACTTC.

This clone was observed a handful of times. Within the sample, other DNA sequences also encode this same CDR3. CDR3 DNA sequence: TGTGCCATTGGACAGGGCTCCTACGAGCAGTACTTC. It is translated as CAIGQGSYEQYF. The V and J genes are TRBV10-3 and TRBJ2-7; 8 bases align to TRBD1. The V and J ends lost 9 bases and 0 bases, in that order; junction bases with no gene match: 1. The CDR3 extends over 12 amino acids. Germline lookup yields CDR1 ENHRY and CDR2 SYGVKD.

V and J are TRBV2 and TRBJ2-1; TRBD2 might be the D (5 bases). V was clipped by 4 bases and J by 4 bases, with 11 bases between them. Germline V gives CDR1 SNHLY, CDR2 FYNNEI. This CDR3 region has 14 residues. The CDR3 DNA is TGTGCCAGCAGTGGCGACTACGGATACAATGAGCAGTTCTTC. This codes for CASSGDYGYNEQFF.

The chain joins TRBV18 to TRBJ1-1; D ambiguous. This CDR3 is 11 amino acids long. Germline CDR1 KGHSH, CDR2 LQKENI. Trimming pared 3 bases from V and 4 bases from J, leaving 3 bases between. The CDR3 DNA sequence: TGTGCCAGCTCACCCGCCACTGAAGCTTTCTTT. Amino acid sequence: CASSPATEAFF. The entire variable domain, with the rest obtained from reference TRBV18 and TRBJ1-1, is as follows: NAGVMQNPRHLVRRRGQEARLRCSPMKGHSHVYWYRQLPEEGLKFMVYLQKENIIDESGMPKERFSAEFPKEGPSILRIQQVVRGDSAAYFCASSPATEAFFGQGTRLTVV.

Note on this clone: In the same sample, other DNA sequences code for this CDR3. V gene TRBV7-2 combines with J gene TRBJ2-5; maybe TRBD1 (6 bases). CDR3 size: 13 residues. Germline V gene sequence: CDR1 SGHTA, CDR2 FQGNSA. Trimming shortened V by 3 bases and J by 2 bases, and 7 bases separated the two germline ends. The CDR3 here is CASSFTGQETQYF. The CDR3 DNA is TGTGCCAGCAGCTTTACAGGGCAAGAGACCCAGTACTTC.

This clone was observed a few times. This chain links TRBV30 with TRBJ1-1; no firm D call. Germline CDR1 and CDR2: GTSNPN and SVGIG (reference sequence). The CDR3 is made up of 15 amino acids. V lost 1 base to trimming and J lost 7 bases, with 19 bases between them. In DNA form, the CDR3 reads TGTGCCTGGAGTGCATCAAGTCCCGACGGGGTTGAAGCTTTCTTT. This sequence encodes CAWSASSPDGVEAFF.

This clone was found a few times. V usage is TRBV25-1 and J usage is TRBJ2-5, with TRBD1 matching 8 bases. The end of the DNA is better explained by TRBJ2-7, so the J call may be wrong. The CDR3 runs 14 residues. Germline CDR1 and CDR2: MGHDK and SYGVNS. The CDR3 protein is CASGRSGGVYEQYF. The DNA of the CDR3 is TGTGCCAGCGGTCGGTCAGGGGGCGTGTACGAGCAGTACTTC.